This T cell receptor (beta chain) was observed in a study of cytomegalovirus exposure and HLA in healthy donors. Broader study findings: Prior analysis indicated that the majority of TCR beta V segments exhibited productivity approximately 87% or approximately 30% of the time.

In its sample, this clone was seen many times. Its antigen is as yet unknown. V was cut by 0 bases and J by 7 bases, with 16 bases left in between. This CDR3 is 16 amino acids long. The germline CDR1 and CDR2 sequences are SGHDN and FVKESK. Primers: 60 Vbeta forward and 13 Jbeta reverse. Method: immunoSEQ multiplex PCR; TCRdb's copy keeps in-frame clones and lacks some. The profile shows about 140,000 clones, about 80% of them singletons. The sample consisted of PBMCs. This clonotype was obtained from a man aged 25 to 45 in good health and CMV-seropositive. The chain employs TRBV14 and TRBJ2-1; D may be TRBD2 (6 bases). The CDR3 DNA reads TGTGCCAGCAGCCAAGATCGGGGTGATGGGGGGAATGAGCAGTTCTTC. Its translation is CASSQDRGDGGNEQFF.